This T cell receptor (beta chain) is drawn from a study of regulatory T cells in long-lasting Graves disease. CDR3 size: 14 residues. The V gene's germline CDR1 is MNHNS and CDR2 SASEGT. The V end lost 2 bases, the J end lost 8 bases, and 15 bases lay between the germline ends. In building TCR beta libraries, iRepertoire HTBI primers were used together with Arm-PCR of CDR3 regions. MiXCR, run by TCRdb on the multiplex PCR reads, gives a single entry per CDR3 protein. The sample records about 320,000 distinct CDR3 sequences, 15% to 20% being singletons. Time point in this sample: newly diagnosed GD, antithyroid drugs for less than 3 months. Extracted RNA from PBMCs served as the source of the TCR library. This clonotype was picked up many times.

This material consisted of peripheral blood mononuclear cells (PBMCs), taken at new diagnosis, from a patient treated with antithyroid drugs. This clonotype was sampled from a female donor with Graves disease. The V call is TRBV6-1, the J call TRBJ1-2; D is possibly TRBD1 (6 bases). The CDR3 loop is CASSESRDIDGYTF. For the CDR3, the DNA is TGTGCCAGCAGTGAATCGCGGGACATCGACGGCTACACCTTC.